The sequence of this TCR beta chain was determined in a study of blood T cell repertoires in COVID-19. Across the study: In each case, the material was cDNA or gDNA derived from T cells, B-cell-depleted T cells, or PBMCs.

This clone was seen a single time. In the study's own analysis: Researchers report that nucleated cell counts were estimated from reference gene primer amplification. Repertoires were generated with immunoSEQ multiplex PCR, while TCRdb's copy carries only in-frame clones and drops some. That table is the source of V, J and clone size, and D and trimming were worked out from the DNA. The sample gives about 300,000 clones, about 87% of which show up once; just under 7% is in the top ten. This clonotype was obtained from a woman in her 30s who had recovered from COVID-19. The sample was peripheral blood.

The CDR3 nucleotides read TGTGCCTGTAACGTGGGACACCTTAGCAATCAGCCCCAGCATTTT. It yields the protein CACNVGHLSNQPQHF. The rearrangement joins TRBV30 to TRBJ1-5, with D possibly being TRBD1 (6 bases). Trimming left V 6 bases short and J 0 bases short, with 15 bases between. Germline CDR1 and CDR2: GTSNPN and SVGIG (reference sequence). The CDR3 is made up of 15 amino acids.